One and the same sample provided the 23 T cell receptor beta chains below, sequenced in a study of response to subunit inactivated influenza vaccine. TCRdb independently ran MiXCR on the RT-PCR reads; one entry per CDR3 protein. Of under 850,000 distinct CDR3 sequences listed, roughly 18% are singletons. This sample comprised PBMCs from blood, obtained 5 to 6 days after vaccination. Every receptor here comes from a man aged 50 or older who received an inactivated influenza vaccine.

This clonotype was picked up a small number of times. The J gene is TRBJ2-2, the V gene TRBV11-2; 11 bases line up with TRBD1. Germline V gives CDR1 SGHAT, CDR2 FQNNGV. The CDR3 consists of 18 residues. The V and J ends lost 3 bases and 4 bases, in that order; junction bases with no gene match: 10. This CDR3 is CASSFKGRGQGATGELFF. The CDR3 coding sequence is TGTGCCAGCAGCTTCAAGGGAAGAGGACAGGGGGCCACCGGGGAGCTGTTTTTT.

This clonotype was observed many times. This chain uses TRBV11-2 with TRBJ2-2; 11 bases line up with TRBD2. The V and J ends lost 5 bases and 7 bases, in that order; junction bases with no gene match: 6. Germline V gene data show CDR1 as SGHAT and CDR2 as FQNNGV. CDR3 length: 15 amino acids. CDR3 DNA: TGTGCCAGCAGCCCGGAACTAGCGGGAGTCGGGGAGCTGTTTTTT. It specifies CASSPELAGVGELFF.

The V and J genes are TRBV5-1 and TRBJ2-7; weak D call: TRBD2 (6 bases). The CDR3 runs 14 residues. CDR1 and CDR2 from the germline V gene are SGHRS and YFSETQ. V was shortened by 2 bases and J by 5 bases, with 14 bases between the two germline ends. The CDR3 region is CASSFGGSRDEQYF. CDR3 DNA sequence: TGCGCCAGCAGCTTCGGAGGGAGTCGAGACGAGCAGTACTTC.

The table lists this clonotype with many counts. The CDR3 DNA reads TGCGCCAGCAGCCAAGTTTTCGGGGGGGCCTACAATGAGCAGTTCTTC. It specifies CASSQVFGGAYNEQFF. The V and J genes are TRBV4-1 and TRBJ2-1, with 8 bases fitting TRBD2. This CDR3 contains 16 residues. Germline-derived CDR1 and CDR2 are MGHRA and YSYEKL. With V trimmed by 1 base and J by 2 bases, 4 bases remained unmatched.

The rearrangement joins TRBV28 to TRBJ2-4; perhaps TRBD1 as D (6 bases). Trimming removed 5 bases at V and 3 bases at J, with 14 bases between. The V gene's germline CDR1 is MDHEN and CDR2 SYDVKM. This CDR3 spans 15 amino acids. The CDR3 DNA follows: TGTGCCAGCAGTCGGGACACCTGGGGCAAAAACATTCAGTACTTC. It codes for CASSRDTWGKNIQYF.

Ten or more counts support this clonotype. The rearrangement uses TRBV10-3 and TRBJ2-6; weak D call: TRBD1 (6 bases). V was shortened by 6 bases and J by 4 bases, with 13 bases between the two germline ends. Germline V CDR1 and CDR2: ENHRY, SYGVKD. The length of the CDR3 is 15 residues. CDR3 sequence (DNA): TGTGCCATCAGCCGGGACACGGGGGGGGCCAACGTCCTGACTTTC. Its translation is CAISRDTGGANVLTF.

The CDR3 DNA reads TGTGCCATCAGTGCCCAACAGGGTGGGGGCATCACAGATACGCAGTATTTT. Translating it yields CAISAQQGGGITDTQYF. The chain employs TRBV10-3 and TRBJ2-3; D is possibly TRBD1 (6 bases). The germline gives CDR1 ENHRY, CDR2 SYGVKD. V dropped 4 bases and J dropped 2 bases, with 19 bases sitting between them. This CDR3 is 17 amino acids long.

The chain links TRBV3-1 to TRBJ2-7; D perhaps matches TRBD2 (6 bases). Trimming left V 3 bases short and J 7 bases short, with 10 bases between. The length of the CDR3 is 12 residues. CDR1 is LGHDT, CDR2 YNNKEL, per germline (reference sequence). For the CDR3, the DNA is TGTGCCAGCAGCCAGCGGGAAAGGGAGCAGTACTTC. The encoded protein is CASSQREREQYF.

This clonotype appeared a few times. This chain joins TRBV5-1 and TRBJ2-1; 8 positions match TRBD2. The CDR3 extends over 15 amino acids. The ends lost 0 bases at V and 7 bases at J; junction bases unmatched: 6. Germline CDR1 SGHRS, CDR2 YFSETQ. CDR3 in amino acids: CASSLASGLGNEQFF. CDR3 nucleotide sequence: TGCGCCAGCAGCTTGGCCTCGGGACTAGGGAATGAGCAGTTCTTC. Combining the CDR3 with reference TRBV5-1 and TRBJ2-1 gives the whole variable domain KAGVTQTPRYLIKTRGQQVTLSCSPISGHRSVSWYQQTPGQGLQFLFEYFSETQRNKGNFPGRFSGRQFSNSRSEMNVSTLELGDSALYLCASSLASGLGNEQFFGPGTRLTVL.

J is TRBJ1-5 and V is TRBV4-3; maybe TRBD1 (6 bases). CDR3 length: 14 amino acids. V was clipped by 8 bases and J by 4 bases, with 15 bases between them. CDR1 is LGHNA and CDR2 is YSLEER in the germline V gene. DNA for the CDR3: TGCGCCAGCTGCCGAGACAGGACAAATCAGCCCCAGCATTTT. Translating gives CASCRDRTNQPQHF.

This clonotype was picked up many times. J is TRBJ2-7 and V is TRBV2, with TRBD1 matching over 8 bases. Germline loops: CDR1 SNHLY, CDR2 FYNNEI. After removal of 6 bases from V and 3 bases from J, the junction contained 1 base not matched to a gene. The CDR3 runs to 12 residues. This CDR3 reads CASRTGGYEQYF. CDR3 DNA sequence: TGTGCCAGCAGAACAGGGGGCTACGAGCAGTACTTC.

This clonotype was seen at least ten times. The CDR3 loop is CASSLSLVSDEQFF. The CDR3 DNA sequence: TGCGCCAGCAGCTTGAGTTTAGTATCCGATGAGCAGTTCTTC. The chain is built from TRBV5-1 and TRBJ2-1, with D unresolved. CDR3 length equals 14 residues. In germline, CDR1 is SGHRS, CDR2 YFSETQ. The V and J ends lost 1 base and 8 bases respectively, with 13 bases between them.

In this sample, this clonotype turned up many times. CDR3 in amino acids: CASSLGTQGTDEQYF. CDR3 DNA sequence: TGTGCCAGCAGTTTGGGTACCCAGGGGACGGACGAGCAGTACTTC. The rearrangement uses TRBV12-3 or TRBV12-4 and TRBJ2-7; tentative D call: TRBD1 (6 bases). This CDR3 has 15 amino acids. V gave up 3 bases and J gave up 5 bases, with 17 bases separating them.

The genes are TRBV7-6 and TRBJ2-3, with D perhaps matching TRBD1 or TRBD2 (5 bases each). This CDR3 region has 16 residues. Trimming shortened V by 1 base and J by 3 bases, and 14 bases separated the two germline ends. Germline assignment: CDR1 SGHVS and CDR2 FNYEAQ. The CDR3 reads CASSLVAGPGTDTQYF. Here the CDR3 DNA reads TGTGCCAGCAGCTTAGTTGCAGGGCCGGGGACAGATACGCAGTATTTT.

Many counts were recorded for this clonotype. V and J are TRBV20-1 and TRBJ2-1; 11 bases match TRBD2. The CDR3 sequence is 12 residues long. Germline CDR1 reads DFQATT; CDR2 reads SNEGSKA (reference sequence). CDR3 nucleotide sequence: TGCAGCGGGACTAGCGGCTACAATGAGCAGTTCTTC. This codes for CSGTSGYNEQFF.

This clonotype was seen ten or more times. The junction departs from germline at one end; a sequencing error may be responsible. The chain employs TRBV7-2 and TRBJ2-7; 9 bases are shared with TRBD2. This CDR3 is 14 amino acids long. Germline V CDR1 and CDR2: SGHTA, FQGNSA. CDR3 DNA sequence: TGTGCCAGCAGTTTAGCGGGGGCAGACTACGAGCAGTACTTC. Translation: CASSLAGADYEQYF.

Points on this clonotype: Given the absence of the conserved phenylalanine or tryptophan at the CDR3 end, a read error is likely. The CDR3 DNA reads TGCAGTGCTAAACGGGAGGGGGTCCACGTCTACGAGCAGTACATC. Its translation is CSAKREGVHVYEQYI. This sequence joins TRBV20-1 and TRBJ2-7, with TRBD2 identical over 8 bases. The CDR3 runs to 15 residues. Germline CDR1 and CDR2: DFQATT and SNEGSKA (reference sequence). V lost 4 bases to trimming and J lost 3 bases; unmatched junction nucleotides: 11.

The sample holds a few counts of this clonotype. CDR3 amino acids: CASSQTGVRGYTF. The CDR3 DNA sequence: TGCGCCAGCAGCCAAACAGGGGTCCGGGGCTACACCTTC. This chain joins TRBV4-1 and TRBJ1-2; 7 nucleotides agree with TRBD1. CDR1 MGHRA and CDR2 YSYEKL come from the germline V gene. V lost 2 bases, J lost 8 bases, and 5 bases stayed unmatched. This CDR3 contains 13 residues.

V is TRBV5-1 and J is TRBJ2-5, with 9 bases matching TRBD1. The V and J ends lost 4 bases and 3 bases, in that order; junction bases with no gene match: 7. Looked up from germline, CDR1 is SGHRS and CDR2 is YFSETQ. The CDR3 is 15 amino acids. CDR3 protein: CASSPQGTGKETQYF. The CDR3 bases are TGCGCCAGCAGCCCCCAAGGGACAGGGAAAGAGACCCAGTACTTC.

The chain couples TRBV6-6 to TRBJ2-7; D ambiguous. Germline V gene lookup returns CDR1 MNHNY and CDR2 SVGAGI (reference sequence). V was clipped by 3 bases and J by 6 bases, with 9 bases between them. The CDR3 runs to 12 residues. The CDR3 sequence: CASSYSRSEQYF. CDR3 DNA: TGTGCCAGCAGTTATAGCCGCAGCGAGCAGTACTTC.

This clonotype occurred a few times. J is TRBJ1-2 and V is TRBV4-3; 9 bases agree with TRBD1. Germline lookup yields CDR1 LGHNA and CDR2 YSLEER. This CDR3 is 15 amino acids long. Losses at the gene ends were 1 base for V and 6 bases for J; bases not matched to a gene: 6. The CDR3 sequence is CASSQGSGTGNGYTF. CDR3 coding DNA: TGCGCCAGCAGCCAAGGTTCCGGGACAGGGAATGGCTACACCTTC.

V and J are TRBV12-3 or TRBV12-4 and TRBJ1-3; 8 positions agree with TRBD1. There are 14 residues in the CDR3. Trimming removed 2 bases from V and 3 bases from J; junction bases left unmatched: 0. CDR3 region: CASSLTGGGNTIYF. The CDR3 region has the DNA TGTGCCAGCAGTTTAACAGGGGGTGGAAACACCATATATTTT.

The chain combines TRBV12-3 or TRBV12-4 with TRBJ2-1; 12 nucleotides align to TRBD2. This CDR3 spans 16 amino acids. Unmatched junction bases numbered 3, after V lost 4 bases and J lost 2 bases. The CDR3 DNA sequence: TGTGCCAGCAGTTGGACTAGCGGGGCTACCTACAATGAGCAGTTCTTC. This sequence encodes CASSWTSGATYNEQFF.